This entry lists 18 T cell receptor beta chains sequenced from one sample in a study of T-cell reconstitution after alpha-beta-depleted transplantation in children. Preparation of the TCRbeta library used unique molecular identifiers. TCRdb re-called the PCR reads with MiXCR, one entry per CDR3 protein. The profile covers around 250,000 distinct CDR3 sequences, with about 25% appearing a single time and less than 3.5% taken by the ten largest. The starting material was PBMCs, obtained before TCRalphabeta/CD19-depleted stem cell transplant. These receptors originate from a girl aged 2-10 years with Fanconi anemia, due to receive a stem cell transplant.

This clonotype was found a few times. Because it lacks the conserved phenylalanine or tryptophan at the end, this CDR3 is likely a read error. This rearrangement joins TRBV18 to TRBJ2-7; either TRBD1 or TRBD2 may fit D (5 bases each). CDR3 size: 13 residues. Trimming removed 3 bases from V and 2 bases from J, with 8 bases in between. The V gene's germline CDR1 is KGHSH and CDR2 LQKENI. CDR3 sequence: CASSPEGPYEQYY. The DNA for the CDR3 is TGTGCCAGCTCACCCGAGGGACCCTACGAGCAGTACTAC.

The chain carries TRBV7-9 and TRBJ2-7; 7 bases agree with TRBD2. The CDR3 has 13 amino acids. Germline CDR1 SEHNR, CDR2 FQNEAQ (reference sequence). With 5 bases clipped from V and 6 bases from J, the junction kept 7 bases outside the gene matches. CDR3 bases: TGTGCCAGCAGCCTCATCGGGGAGGGCGAGCAGTACTTC. Translated: CASSLIGEGEQYF.

This clonotype was found many times. The chain joins TRBV20-1 to TRBJ1-5; 8 bases fit TRBD1. The V and J ends lost 6 bases and 2 bases, in that order; junction bases with no gene match: 6. CDR3 length: 14 amino acids. In germline, CDR1 is DFQATT, CDR2 SNEGSKA (reference sequence). The CDR3 DNA is TGCAGTGCCGGACCGGGACAGGGCAATCAGCCCCAGCATTTT. Encoded protein: CSAGPGQGNQPQHF.

This clonotype was observed at least ten times. The rearrangement uses TRBV20-1 and TRBJ2-1; 14 bases agree with TRBD2. The CDR3 length is 19 residues. Trimming cost V 1 base and J 8 bases; bases outside gene matches: 16. Per germline, CDR1 DFQATT and CDR2 SNEGSKA (reference sequence). CDR3 DNA sequence: TGCAGTGCTAGAGCAAGTTGGGGACTAGCGGGAGTGTTGGTCGATGAGCAGTTCTTC. It yields the protein CSARASWGLAGVLVDEQFF.

This clonotype was seen a handful of times. The rearrangement links TRBV2 to TRBJ2-1, with 7 nucleotides matching TRBD2. Germline-derived CDR1 and CDR2 are SNHLY and FYNNEI. The length of the CDR3 is 15 residues. J was trimmed by 0 bases and V by 8 bases; bases with no gene match: 7. The CDR3 bases are TGTGCCAGCCGGGGTGGCGGGAGCTCCTACAATGAGCAGTTCTTC. Translating it yields CASRGGGSSYNEQFF.

V and J are TRBV6-6 and TRBJ2-7, with D perhaps being TRBD1 or TRBD2 (5 bases each). With 10 bases removed from V and 3 bases from J, the gap between germline ends came to 13 bases. The CDR3 is 12 amino acids. Germline CDR1 reads MNHNY; CDR2 reads SVGAGI (reference sequence). CDR3 amino acids: CAIAGTYYEQYF. In DNA, the CDR3 is TGTGCCATCGCAGGGACGTACTACGAGCAGTACTTC.

The J gene is TRBJ2-5, the V gene TRBV5-6; 11 bases agree with TRBD2. Germline V gene lookup returns CDR1 SGHDT and CDR2 YYEEEE. J gave up 2 bases and V 4 bases, and 7 bases lay outside the gene matches. The CDR3 is 16 amino acids. This chain's CDR3 is CASSGGLAATQETQYF. DNA for the CDR3: TGTGCCAGCAGCGGGGGACTAGCGGCAACGCAAGAGACCCAGTACTTC.

The J gene is TRBJ2-5, the V gene TRBV29-1; the D is unclear. CDR1 is SQVTM and CDR2 is ANQGSEA in the germline V gene. CDR3 length: 10 residues. With 7 bases removed from V and 4 bases from J, the gap between germline ends came to 7 bases. CDR3 coding DNA: TGCAGCGCTGTTACAGAGACCCAGTACTTC. It codes for CSAVTETQYF.

This chain uses TRBV20-1 with TRBJ1-3, with no clear D. V was cut by 6 bases and J by 0 bases, with 3 bases left in between. The CDR3 spans 11 residues. Germline values: CDR1 DFQATT, CDR2 SNEGSKA (reference sequence). CDR3 amino acids: CSAYSGNTIYF. The CDR3 nucleotides are TGCAGTGCCTACTCTGGAAACACCATATATTTT.

This rearrangement joins TRBV20-1 to TRBJ2-7; D not resolved. This CDR3 has 15 amino acids. The V gene's germline CDR1 is DFQATT and CDR2 SNEGSKA (reference sequence). Trimming stripped 0 bases from V and 0 bases from J, with 12 bases between. For the CDR3, the DNA is TGCAGTGCTAGAGATCCTTTGTGGGGCTCCTACGAGCAGTACTTC. This codes for CSARDPLWGSYEQYF.

V is TRBV4-2 and J is TRBJ2-7; 10 bases map to TRBD2. The V gene end was trimmed by 0 bases and the J gene end by 3 bases; junction bases not matched to a gene: 11. The CDR3 consists of 18 residues. CDR1 is LGHNA and CDR2 is YNFKEQ in the germline V gene. The CDR3 DNA reads as TGTGCCAGCAGCCAAGATCGGGCTAGCGGGGGATACGGCTACGAGCAGTACTTC. Protein sequence: CASSQDRASGGYGYEQYF.

This clonotype has at least ten counts. The CDR3 DNA follows: TGCAGCGTTGTAGCGCTAGACCTATTCACAGATACGCAGTATTTT. Its translation is CSVVALDLFTDTQYF. V gene TRBV29-1 combines with J gene TRBJ2-3, with TRBD2 as a possible D gene (5 bases). CDR3 length equals 15 residues. V was clipped by 4 bases and J by 2 bases, with 16 bases between them. CDR1 is SQVTM and CDR2 is ANQGSEA in the germline V gene.

This clonotype was observed a handful of times. The chain links TRBV2 to TRBJ2-3; 12 bases map to TRBD2. Looked up from germline, CDR1 is SNHLY and CDR2 is FYNNEI. After removal of 8 bases from V and 4 bases from J, the junction contained 19 bases not matched to a gene. The CDR3 extends over 19 amino acids. The CDR3 DNA reads TGTGCCAGCTGTTTTAAAACTGGTCCTAGCGGGAGGGCCTCAGATACGCAGTATTTT. This codes for CASCFKTGPSGRASDTQYF.

About this clonotype: This clone may be a read error of a much larger clone one base away. The chain is built from TRBV20-1 and TRBJ1-5, with D tentatively TRBD1 (5 bases). Germline-derived CDR1 and CDR2 are DFQATT and SNEGSKA (reference sequence). The CDR3 consists of 11 residues. Trimming took off 4 bases at V and 6 bases at J, with 7 bases between the two ends. Here the CDR3 reads CSAMGGQPQHF. The CDR3 nucleotides are TGCAGTGCTATGGGGGGTCAGCCCCAGCATTTT.

The chain links TRBV20-1 to TRBJ2-3; possible D gene TRBD2, 7 bases. The germline gives CDR1 DFQATT, CDR2 SNEGSKA (reference sequence). Trimming left V 6 bases short and J 5 bases short, with 18 bases between. The CDR3 extends over 14 amino acids. The CDR3 DNA follows: TGCAGTGCCTCACCCCGGGGGGCGGAAGATACGCAGTATTTT. It yields the protein CSASPRGAEDTQYF.

V gene TRBV3-1 combines with J gene TRBJ2-2; D remains unclear. The V and J ends lost 5 bases and 6 bases respectively, with 13 bases between them. Germline V lookup: CDR1 LGHDT, CDR2 YNNKEL (reference sequence). The CDR3 totals 14 residues. CDR3 loop: CASSTAVMAGELFF. CDR3 bases: TGTGCCAGCAGCACAGCCGTTATGGCCGGGGAGCTGTTTTTT.

V usage is TRBV11-2 and J usage is TRBJ2-5; TRBD2 might be the D (6 bases). This CDR3 is 10 amino acids long. V lost 4 bases, J lost 10 bases, and 7 bases lay in between. Germline CDR1 and CDR2: SGHAT and FQNNGV. Here the CDR3 reads CASSSDYQYF. CDR3 in DNA: TGTGCCAGCAGCTCGGACTACCAGTACTTC. The full variable domain, its missing parts supplied by reference TRBV11-2 and TRBJ2-5, is EAGVAQSPRYKIIEKRQSVAFWCNPISGHATLYWYQQILGQGPKLLIQFQNNGVVDDSQLPKDRFSAERLKGVDSTLKIQPAKLEDSAVYLCASSSDYQYFGPGTRLLVL.

The V and J genes are TRBV5-1 and TRBJ2-2, with 7 bases lining up with TRBD2. This CDR3 contains 16 residues. V was clipped by 0 bases and J by 7 bases; unmatched bases: 9. Germline V gene sequence: CDR1 SGHRS, CDR2 YFSETQ. The CDR3 region is CASSLGSGTGIGELFF. The DNA for the CDR3 is TGCGCCAGCAGCTTGGGAAGCGGGACGGGGATCGGGGAGCTGTTTTTT.